This T cell receptor beta chain derives from a study of cytotoxic CD8 clonotypes in ibrutinib-treated CLL. At the level of the study: Patients gave response samples after a median about eleven months of treatment, range 6 to 36.

Comments on this clone: Its antigen is currently unknown.

Method: immunoSEQ multiplex PCR; TCRdb's copy keeps in-frame clones and lacks some. The sample records roughly 38,000 clones, approximately 51% being singletons. Study results and limitations: Exceeding age-matched healthy donors, baseline clonality also tracked the counts of circulating CD8+ T cells.

Sequencing was performed on PBMCs, taken before ibrutinib treatment. The sequence derives from a human donor with chronic lymphocytic leukemia.

The CDR3 loop reads CASSELAYYSYEQYF. The CDR3 DNA follows: TGTGCCAGCAGTGAACTAGCGTATTATTCCTACGAGCAGTACTTC. The chain couples TRBV6-1 to TRBJ2-7; weak D call: TRBD2 (6 bases). Trimming stripped 2 bases from V and 1 base from J, with 12 bases between. Germline V gives CDR1 MNHNS, CDR2 SASEGT. This CDR3 is 15 amino acids long.